Listed below are T cell receptor beta chains from one sample, sequenced in a study of T cell responses to AZD1222 COVID-19 vaccine. Sequencing used immunoSEQ multiplex PCR; TCRdb keeps in-frame clones, though not all of them. In the table there are tens of thousands of clones, just over 90% of which are singletons. The sample here was peripheral blood, taken 28 days after the second dose of the MenACWY control vaccine. These receptors originate from an adult who received the MenACWY meningococcal vaccine as a control. The CDR3 runs from the conserved cysteine through the conserved F or W. The D gene is left open where the match is weak. Some rows mark clone size as missing; the rest say once, few, many or name a class of expanded clone.

DNA | CDR3 | J | size | D | V
TGTGCCAGCAGCCGGGGTGGCGGAAATTCACCCCTCCACTTT | CASSRGGGNSPLHF | TRBJ1-6 | - | - | TRBV28
TGCAGTGCCACCAGTGATCAGCCCCAGCATTTT | CSATSDQPQHF | TRBJ1-5 | - | - | TRBV20-1
TGTGCCAGTAGCGGAAGGACTAGCGAGCGGTTCAATGAGCAGTTCTTC | CASSGRTSERFNEQFF | TRBJ2-1 | - | TRBD2 | TRBV19
TGTGCCAGCAGCGTAGACGGGGACAGGGACCGTAAAGCTTTCTTT | CASSVDGDRDRKAFF | TRBJ1-1 | - | TRBD1 | TRBV9
TGCGCCAGCTTATCCCCGGTGGATACGCAGTATTTT | CASLSPVDTQYF | TRBJ2-3 | - | - | TRBV10-2
TGTGCCAGCAGCAAAAGACAGGGTGGGACGAATGAAGCTTTCTTT | CASSKRQGGTNEAFF | TRBJ1-1 | - | TRBD1 | TRBV7-9
TGTGCCAGCAGTACTAATAATCAGCCCCAGCATTTT | CASSTNNQPQHF | TRBJ1-5 | once | - | TRBV7-2
TGCACCAGCAGCCAGGAAGAGACAGGGCTCGAGACCCAGTACTTC | CTSSQEETGLETQYF | TRBJ2-5 | few | - | TRBV1
TGTGCCACCAGCAGAGAGAGGCAGCGGGGCCGGCTCTACACCTTC | CATSRERQRGRLYTF | TRBJ1-2 | - | - | TRBV15
TGTGCCAGCAGTCCCTGGACCTCGGGGGAGCAGTACTTC | CASSPWTSGEQYF | TRBJ2-7 | - | - | TRBV27
TGTGCCAGCAGCCCAACTAGCACCCTTTACGAGCAGTACTTC | CASSPTSTLYEQYF | TRBJ2-7 | - | - | TRBV28
TGTGCCAGTAGTGACACAGCGGCCGGGGAGCTGTTTTTT | CASSDTAAGELFF | TRBJ2-2 | - | - | TRBV19
TGTGCCAGCAGCCCCGGGACAGGGGAAAAACTGTTTTTT | CASSPGTGEKLFF | TRBJ1-4 | - | TRBD1 | TRBV28
TGTGCCAGCAGTTATTCGGACACCATATATTTT | CASSYSDTIYF | TRBJ1-3 | - | - | TRBV6-6
TGTGCCAGCAGCCGAGACAGGGTCCCTGGAAACACCATATATTTT | CASSRDRVPGNTIYF | TRBJ1-3 | - | TRBD1 | TRBV3-1/TRBV3-2
TGTGCCAGCAGTCTCCAGCTAGCGGGTGAGACCCAGTACTTC | CASSLQLAGETQYF | TRBJ2-5 | - | TRBD2 | TRBV6-2/TRBV6-3
TGTGCCAGCAGTTGGAATGGGGATACGTCGCAGGGTTACGAGCAGTACTTC | CASSWNGDTSQGYEQYF | TRBJ2-7 | - | - | TRBV28
TGCGCCAGCAGCCCGGGACAGGGATTTCTAGCCAAAAACATTCAGTACTTC | CASSPGQGFLAKNIQYF | TRBJ2-4 | - | TRBD1 | TRBV10-1
TGTGCCAGCAGCCATGGTGGCACAGATACGCAGTATTTT | CASSHGGTDTQYF | TRBJ2-3 | - | - | TRBV3-1/TRBV3-2
TGCAGTGCTAGAGATCAACATGGCTACACCTTC | CSARDQHGYTF | TRBJ1-2 | - | - | TRBV20-1
TGTGCCAGCAGGACAGGAACCGTTCGGGACACTGAAGCTTTCTTT | CASRTGTVRDTEAFF | TRBJ1-1 | - | - | TRBV7-9
TGTGCCAGTAGTGAAAATGGGGATGGCTACACCTTC | CASSENGDGYTF | TRBJ1-2 | once | - | TRBV19
TGTGCCAGCAGCTGGGGTCCTAGCGGGAGTAGTGAACACACAGATACGCAGTATTTT | CASSWGPSGSSEHTDTQYF | TRBJ2-3 | - | TRBD2 | TRBV3-1/TRBV3-2
TGTGCCAGCAGTAGTAGCGGTGGGGACTACGAGCAGTACTTC | CASSSSGGDYEQYF | TRBJ2-7 | - | - | TRBV28
TGTGCCAGCAGCCCCGATCAACCCTACGAGCAGTACTTC | CASSPDQPYEQYF | TRBJ2-7 | - | - | TRBV7-9
TGTGCCAGCAGCTTGTGGGGGACAGGGAGGCAGCCCCAGCATTTT | CASSLWGTGRQPQHF | TRBJ1-5 | - | TRBD1 | TRBV5-6
TGTGCCAGCAGCTTGGCCGGGGGCCGGAGAGACATTCAGTACTTC | CASSLAGGRRDIQYF | TRBJ2-4 | once | - | TRBV7-3
TGTGCCAGCAGCGACAGCCCCATGGGATCACCCCTCCACTTT | CASSDSPMGSPLHF | TRBJ1-6 | - | - | TRBV6-5
TGTGCCAGTAGTATACGTCCGGGACATCAGTTCTTC | CASSIRPGHQFF | TRBJ2-1 | - | - | TRBV19
TGTGCCAGCAGTTACCCGTCTCAGGGGCCTAACTATGGCTACACCTTC | CASSYPSQGPNYGYTF | TRBJ1-2 | once | - | TRBV6-6
TGTGCCTGGAGTTCAGGGTCAGAGACCCAGTACTTC | CAWSSGSETQYF | TRBJ2-5 | - | - | TRBV30
TGTGCCAGTAGTATAGTGACTAGCGGGTACAATGAGCAGTTCTTC | CASSIVTSGYNEQFF | TRBJ2-1 | - | TRBD2 | TRBV19
TGTGCCAGCAGTTGGAGAGAAGGGAAAGATACGCAGTATTTT | CASSWREGKDTQYF | TRBJ2-3 | - | - | TRBV6-5
TGTGCCAGCAGCGTTATAGGGGGCGATGAGCAGTTCTTC | CASSVIGGDEQFF | TRBJ2-1 | - | TRBD1 | TRBV7-2
TGTGCCAGCAGTGCAGGGGTGGGTCAGCCCCAGCATTTT | CASSAGVGQPQHF | TRBJ1-5 | - | - | TRBV6-4
TGTGCCAGCAGTTACTCGGGGAATTCACCCCTCCACTTT | CASSYSGNSPLHF | TRBJ1-6 | - | - | TRBV6-5
TGTGCCAGCAGCGGCAAGGGACAGGGCGCCGAAAGGAGCTCCTACGAGCAGTACTTC | CASSGKGQGAERSSYEQYF | TRBJ2-7 | - | - | TRBV21-1
TGTGCCAGCAGCGCGGGGTGGAGCTCTGCTAACTATGGCTACACCTTC | CASSAGWSSANYGYTF | TRBJ1-2 | - | - | TRBV9
TGTGCCAGCAGTTTCGATCCGGGCGCCGATACGCAGTATTTT | CASSFDPGADTQYF | TRBJ2-3 | - | - | TRBV5-5
TGTGCCAGCAGCCAGTTGGGACTAGCTGCAGATACGCAGTATTTT | CASSQLGLAADTQYF | TRBJ2-3 | few | TRBD2 | TRBV7-9
TGCGCCAGCAGCCAAGATCTTGGGGTAGGGGGCAGATCTAATGAAAAACTGTTTTTT | CASSQDLGVGGRSNEKLFF | TRBJ1-4 | - | TRBD1 | TRBV4-3
TGTGCCAGCAGGAGTGGGCGAGAGACCCAGTACTTC | CASRSGRETQYF | TRBJ2-5 | - | - | TRBV25-1
TGTGCCAGCAGCCCGGGGAGTGGGGGAGGAGATGAGCAGTTCTTC | CASSPGSGGGDEQFF | TRBJ2-1 | once | - | TRBV5-5
TGCGCCAGCAGCCCCTCCGTTGGGGCGGGCTACGAGCAGTACTTC | CASSPSVGAGYEQYF | TRBJ2-7 | - | - | TRBV4-3
TGTGCCAGCAACCGGGGGACGAACACTGAAGCTTTCTTT | CASNRGTNTEAFF | TRBJ1-1 | once | - | TRBV12-3/TRBV12-4
TGTGCCAGCAGGCTCACAGGGGGTACGCAGTATTTT | CASRLTGGTQYF | TRBJ2-3 | - | TRBD1 | TRBV28
TGCGCCAGCAGTGATCAGGGGGTCTACGAGCAGTACTTC | CASSDQGVYEQYF | TRBJ2-7 | - | TRBD1 | TRBV10-2
TGCGCCAGCCGGATTGGGACTTTCGCACTCGGAGAGACCCAGTACTTC | CASRIGTFALGETQYF | TRBJ2-5 | - | - | TRBV5-1
TGTGCCAGCTCACCCTACGCCCCCGGGACAGGAATCTACGAGCAGTACTTC | CASSPYAPGTGIYEQYF | TRBJ2-7 | - | TRBD1 | TRBV18
TGTGCCAGCAGCAGTCTAGCGTATGGGGGAGAGACCCAGTACTTC | CASSSLAYGGETQYF | TRBJ2-5 | - | - | TRBV5-5
TGCAGCGTTACAGGGGGATCTGCTGAAGCTTTCTTT | CSVTGGSAEAFF | TRBJ1-1 | - | TRBD1 | TRBV29-1
TGTGCCAGCAGTTTTCAAGGGTCCCACGGCTACACCTTC | CASSFQGSHGYTF | TRBJ1-2 | - | - | TRBV28
TGTGCCAGCAGCCACTGGACAGGGGGCAACACTGAAGCTTTCTTT | CASSHWTGGNTEAFF | TRBJ1-1 | - | TRBD1 | TRBV7-9
TGTGCCAGCAGCTTGCGACTAGCGGGAGCCACAGATACGCAGTATTTT | CASSLRLAGATDTQYF | TRBJ2-3 | - | TRBD2 | TRBV5-4
TGTGCCAGCAGGGCCGACAGGTTTGGCTACACCTTC | CASRADRFGYTF | TRBJ1-2 | - | - | TRBV6-5
TGTGCCAGCAGCTCAGGGACAGGTTTTGGTAATTCACCCCTCCACTTT | CASSSGTGFGNSPLHF | TRBJ1-6 | - | TRBD1 | TRBV5-5
TGTGCCAGCAGCTTGGACTATTACAATGAGCAGTTCTTC | CASSLDYYNEQFF | TRBJ2-1 | - | - | TRBV5-4
TGTGCCAGCAGTCCCACCTTGGCGGGGGACGTTGAGCAGTTCTTC | CASSPTLAGDVEQFF | TRBJ2-1 | once | TRBD2 | TRBV27